This T cell receptor beta chain stems from a study of blood T cell repertoires in COVID-19. Turning to the study itself: The analysed material was cDNA or gDNA that came from T cells, B-cell-depleted T cells, or PBMCs.

This CDR3 contains 13 residues. The germline gives CDR1 SGHAT, CDR2 FQNNGV. The V and J ends lost 5 bases and 8 bases respectively, with 15 bases between them. Study processing details: Quantification of nucleated cells was approximated via reference gene primer amplification. Libraries were prepared by immunoSEQ multiplex PCR; TCRdb keeps only in-frame clonotypes and omits some of them. V and J calls and clone size are as listed in that table; D and trimming were resolved from the DNA. Of about 230,000 clones in the sample, just over 85% were seen once. Ages ranged from about 18 to 89 years, with residence in about two dozen US areas. Grouping used clinical history reported by participants in a survey and questionnaire.

The sequencing input was PBMCs or T cells enriched from blood (not recorded which). The sequence derives from a man aged 18-30 years who had recovered from COVID-19. The rearrangement uses TRBV11-2 and TRBJ1-2; D possibly corresponds to TRBD1 (5 bases). This CDR3 is CASSTGGVEGYTF. In nucleotides, the CDR3 is TGTGCCAGCAGCACAGGAGGGGTTGAAGGCTACACCTTC.